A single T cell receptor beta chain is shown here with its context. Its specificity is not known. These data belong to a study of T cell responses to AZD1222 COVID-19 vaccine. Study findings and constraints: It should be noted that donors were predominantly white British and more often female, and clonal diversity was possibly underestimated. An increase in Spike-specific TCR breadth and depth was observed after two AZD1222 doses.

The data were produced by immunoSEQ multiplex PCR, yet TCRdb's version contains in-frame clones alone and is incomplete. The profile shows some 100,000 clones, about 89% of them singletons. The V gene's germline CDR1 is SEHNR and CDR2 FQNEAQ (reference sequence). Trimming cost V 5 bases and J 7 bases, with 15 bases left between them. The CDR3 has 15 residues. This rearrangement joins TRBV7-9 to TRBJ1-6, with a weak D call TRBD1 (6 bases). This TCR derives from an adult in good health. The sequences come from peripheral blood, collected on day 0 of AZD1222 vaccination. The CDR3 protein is CASSLRQAGNSPLHF. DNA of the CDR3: TGTGCCAGCAGCCTGAGACAGGCGGGCAATTCACCCCTCCACTTT.